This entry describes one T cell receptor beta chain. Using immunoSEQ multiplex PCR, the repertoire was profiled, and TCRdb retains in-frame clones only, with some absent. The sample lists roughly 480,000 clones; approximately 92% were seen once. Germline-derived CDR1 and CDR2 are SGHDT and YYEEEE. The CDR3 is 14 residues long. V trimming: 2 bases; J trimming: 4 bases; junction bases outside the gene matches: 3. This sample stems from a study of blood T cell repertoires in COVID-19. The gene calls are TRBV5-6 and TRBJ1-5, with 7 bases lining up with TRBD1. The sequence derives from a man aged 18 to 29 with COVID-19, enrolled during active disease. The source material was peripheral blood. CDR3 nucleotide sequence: TGTGCCAGCAGCTTTGGACAGGTTAATCAGCCCCAGCATTTT. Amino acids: CASSFGQVNQPQHF.